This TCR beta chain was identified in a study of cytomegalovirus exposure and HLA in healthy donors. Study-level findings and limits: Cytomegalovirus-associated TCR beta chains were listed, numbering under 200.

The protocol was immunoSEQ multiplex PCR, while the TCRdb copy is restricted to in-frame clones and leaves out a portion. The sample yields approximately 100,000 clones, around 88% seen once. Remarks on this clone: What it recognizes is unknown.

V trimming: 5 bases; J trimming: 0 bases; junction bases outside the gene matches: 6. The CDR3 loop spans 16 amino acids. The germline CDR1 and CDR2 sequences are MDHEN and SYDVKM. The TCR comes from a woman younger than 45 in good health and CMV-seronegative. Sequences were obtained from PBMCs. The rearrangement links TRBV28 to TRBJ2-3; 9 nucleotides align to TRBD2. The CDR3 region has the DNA TGTGCCAGCAGTCCCGAACTAGCGGGCAGCACAGATACGCAGTATTTT. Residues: CASSPELAGSTDTQYF.